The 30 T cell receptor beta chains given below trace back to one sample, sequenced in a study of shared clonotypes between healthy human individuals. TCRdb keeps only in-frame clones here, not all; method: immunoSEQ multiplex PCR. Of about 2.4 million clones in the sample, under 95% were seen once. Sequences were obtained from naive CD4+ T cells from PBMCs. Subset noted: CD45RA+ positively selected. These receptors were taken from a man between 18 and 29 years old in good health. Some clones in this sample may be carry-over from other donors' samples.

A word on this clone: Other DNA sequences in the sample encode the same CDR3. The CDR3 spells CSVRHGNTEAFF. In DNA form, the CDR3 reads TGCAGCGTTCGTCATGGGAACACTGAAGCTTTCTTT. The chain joins TRBV29-1 to TRBJ1-1; D not resolved. Germline CDR1 and CDR2: SQVTM and ANQGSEA. The V and J ends lost 5 bases and 1 base respectively, with 8 bases between them. CDR3 length: 12 amino acids.

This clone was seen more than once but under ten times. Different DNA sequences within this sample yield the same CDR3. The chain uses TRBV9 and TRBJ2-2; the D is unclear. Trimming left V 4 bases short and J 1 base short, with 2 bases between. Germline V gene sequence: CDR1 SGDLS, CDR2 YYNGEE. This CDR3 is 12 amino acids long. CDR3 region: CASSLNTGELFF. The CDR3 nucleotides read TGTGCCAGCAGCCTGAACACCGGGGAGCTGTTTTTT.

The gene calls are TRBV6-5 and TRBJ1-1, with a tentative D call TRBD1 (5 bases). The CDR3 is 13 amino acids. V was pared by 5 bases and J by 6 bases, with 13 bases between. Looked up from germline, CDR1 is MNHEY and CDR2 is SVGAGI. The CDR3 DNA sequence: TGTGCCAGCAGTCGAATTAGGGGATCTGAAGCTTTCTTT. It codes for CASSRIRGSEAFF.

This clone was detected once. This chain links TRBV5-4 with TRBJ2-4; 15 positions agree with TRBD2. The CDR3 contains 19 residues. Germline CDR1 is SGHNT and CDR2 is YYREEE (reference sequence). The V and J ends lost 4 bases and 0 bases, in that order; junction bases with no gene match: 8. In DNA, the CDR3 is TGTGCCAGCAGCCAGGGACTAGCGGGAGGACGGGTAGCCAAAAACATTCAGTACTTC. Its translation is CASSQGLAGGRVAKNIQYF.

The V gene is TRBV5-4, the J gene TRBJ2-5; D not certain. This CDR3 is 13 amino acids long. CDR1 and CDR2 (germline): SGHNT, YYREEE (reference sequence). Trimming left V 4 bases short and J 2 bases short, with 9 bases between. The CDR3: CASSTDNQETQYF. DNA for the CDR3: TGTGCCAGCAGCACCGACAATCAAGAGACCCAGTACTTC.

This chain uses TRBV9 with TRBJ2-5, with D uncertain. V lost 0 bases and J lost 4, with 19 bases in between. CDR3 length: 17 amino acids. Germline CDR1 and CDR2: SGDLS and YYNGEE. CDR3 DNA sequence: TGTGCCAGCAGCGTAGAGGCCCCTTCAGGACCGGTAGAGACCCAGTACTTC. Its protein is CASSVEAPSGPVETQYF.

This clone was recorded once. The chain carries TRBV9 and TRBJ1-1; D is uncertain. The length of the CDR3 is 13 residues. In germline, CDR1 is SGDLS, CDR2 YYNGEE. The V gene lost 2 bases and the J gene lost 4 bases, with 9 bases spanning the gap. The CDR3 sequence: CASSVLSSTEAFF. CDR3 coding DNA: TGTGCCAGCAGCGTTTTAAGTAGCACTGAAGCTTTCTTT.

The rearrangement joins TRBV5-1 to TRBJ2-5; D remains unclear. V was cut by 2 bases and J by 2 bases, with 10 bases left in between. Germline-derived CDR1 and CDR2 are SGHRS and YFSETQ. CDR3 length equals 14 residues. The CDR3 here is CASSLGTYQETQYF. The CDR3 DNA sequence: TGCGCCAGCAGCTTAGGCACATATCAAGAGACCCAGTACTTC. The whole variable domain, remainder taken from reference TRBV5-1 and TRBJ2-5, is KAGVTQTPRYLIKTRGQQVTLSCSPISGHRSVSWYQQTPGQGLQFLFEYFSETQRNKGNFPGRFSGRQFSNSRSEMNVSTLELGDSALYLCASSLGTYQETQYFGPGTRLLVL.

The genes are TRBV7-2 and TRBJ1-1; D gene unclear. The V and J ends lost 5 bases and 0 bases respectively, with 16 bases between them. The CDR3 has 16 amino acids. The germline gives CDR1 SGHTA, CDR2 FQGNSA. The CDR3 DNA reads TGTGCCAGCAGCCCACAACCAGCGGGGTTGAACACTGAAGCTTTCTTT. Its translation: CASSPQPAGLNTEAFF.

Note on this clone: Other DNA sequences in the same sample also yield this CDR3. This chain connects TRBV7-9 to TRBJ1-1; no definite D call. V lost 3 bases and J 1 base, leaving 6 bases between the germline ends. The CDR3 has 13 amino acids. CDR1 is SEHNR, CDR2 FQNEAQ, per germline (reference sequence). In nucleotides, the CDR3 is TGTGCCAGCAGCTTGGAAAGGAACACTGAAGCTTTCTTT. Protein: CASSLERNTEAFF.

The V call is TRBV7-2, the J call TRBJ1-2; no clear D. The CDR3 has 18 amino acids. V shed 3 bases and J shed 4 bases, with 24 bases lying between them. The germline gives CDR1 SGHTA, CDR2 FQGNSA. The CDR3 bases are TGTGCCAGCAGCTTGCCCAGGTATATCGACATCCGAATCTATGGCTACACCTTC. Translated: CASSLPRYIDIRIYGYTF.

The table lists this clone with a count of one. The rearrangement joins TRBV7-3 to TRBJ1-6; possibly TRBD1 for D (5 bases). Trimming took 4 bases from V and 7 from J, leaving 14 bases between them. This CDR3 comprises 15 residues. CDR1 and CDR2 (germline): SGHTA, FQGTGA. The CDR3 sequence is CASSSGGPPNSPLHF. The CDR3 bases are TGTGCCAGCAGCTCCGGGGGACCCCCAAATTCACCCCTCCACTTT. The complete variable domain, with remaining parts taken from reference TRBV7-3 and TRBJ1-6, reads GAGVSQTPSNKVTEKGKYVELRCDPISGHTALYWYRQSLGQGPEFLIYFQGTGAADDSGLPNDRFFAVRPEGSVSTLKIQRTERGDSAVYLCASSSGGPPNSPLHFGNGTRLTVT.

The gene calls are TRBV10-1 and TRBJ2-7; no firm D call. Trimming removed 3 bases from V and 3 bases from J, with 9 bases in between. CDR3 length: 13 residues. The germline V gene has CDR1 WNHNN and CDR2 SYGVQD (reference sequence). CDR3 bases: TGCGCCAGCAGTGAATCAATGGACTACGAGCAGTACTTC. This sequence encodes CASSESMDYEQYF.

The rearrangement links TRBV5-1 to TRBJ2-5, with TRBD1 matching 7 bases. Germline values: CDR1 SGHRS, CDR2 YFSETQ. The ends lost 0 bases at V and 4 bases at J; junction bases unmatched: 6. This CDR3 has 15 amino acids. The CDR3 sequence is CASSLGRGSGETQYF. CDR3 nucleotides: TGCGCCAGCAGCTTGGGCAGGGGGTCGGGAGAGACCCAGTACTTC.

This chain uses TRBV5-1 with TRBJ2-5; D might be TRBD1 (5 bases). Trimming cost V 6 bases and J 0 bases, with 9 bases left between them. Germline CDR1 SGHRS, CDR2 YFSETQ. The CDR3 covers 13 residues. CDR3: CASTPGNQETQYF. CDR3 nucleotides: TGCGCCAGCACTCCAGGGAACCAAGAGACCCAGTACTTC.

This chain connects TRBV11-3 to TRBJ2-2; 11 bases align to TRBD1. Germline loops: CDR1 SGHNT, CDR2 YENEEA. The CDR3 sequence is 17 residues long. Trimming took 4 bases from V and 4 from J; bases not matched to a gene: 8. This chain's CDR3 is CASSSGQGAFSTGELFF. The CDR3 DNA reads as TGTGCCAGCAGCTCCGGACAGGGGGCTTTTAGCACCGGGGAGCTGTTTTTT.

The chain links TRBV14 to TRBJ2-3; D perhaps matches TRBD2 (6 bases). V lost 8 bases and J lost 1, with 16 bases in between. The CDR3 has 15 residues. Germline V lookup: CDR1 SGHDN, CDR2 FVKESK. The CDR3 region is CASGRRALGTDTQYF. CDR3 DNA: TGTGCCAGCGGGAGGAGGGCCTTGGGCACAGATACGCAGTATTTT.

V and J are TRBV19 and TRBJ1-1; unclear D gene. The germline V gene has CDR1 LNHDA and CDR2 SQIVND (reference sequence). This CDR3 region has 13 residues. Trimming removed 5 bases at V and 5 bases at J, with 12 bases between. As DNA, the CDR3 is TGTGCCAGTAGTCCCCATATGGAGACTGAAGCTTTCTTT. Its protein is CASSPHMETEAFF. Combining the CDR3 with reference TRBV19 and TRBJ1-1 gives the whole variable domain DGGITQSPKYLFRKEGQNVTLSCEQNLNHDAMYWYRQDPGQGLRLIYYSQIVNDFQKGDIAEGYSVSREKKESFPLTVTSAQKNPTAFYLCASSPHMETEAFFGQGTRLTVV.

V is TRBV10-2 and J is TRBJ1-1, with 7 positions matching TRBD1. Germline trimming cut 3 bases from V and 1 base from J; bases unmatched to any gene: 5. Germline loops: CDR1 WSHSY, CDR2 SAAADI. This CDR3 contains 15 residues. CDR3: CASSDPGQPNTEAFF. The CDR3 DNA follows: TGCGCCAGCAGTGACCCGGGACAGCCGAACACTGAAGCTTTCTTT.

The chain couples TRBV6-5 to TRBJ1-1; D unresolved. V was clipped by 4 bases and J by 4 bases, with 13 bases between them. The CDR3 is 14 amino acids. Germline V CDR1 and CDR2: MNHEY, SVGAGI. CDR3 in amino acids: CASSSRTVATEAFF. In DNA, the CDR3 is TGTGCCAGCAGTTCCCGGACGGTAGCCACTGAAGCTTTCTTT.

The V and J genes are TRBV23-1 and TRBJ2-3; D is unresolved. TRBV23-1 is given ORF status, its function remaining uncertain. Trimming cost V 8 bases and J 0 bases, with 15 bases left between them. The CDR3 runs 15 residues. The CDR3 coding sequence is TGCGCCAGCGGCGATTGCTCCACTAGCACAGATACGCAGTATTTT. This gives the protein CASGDCSTSTDTQYF.

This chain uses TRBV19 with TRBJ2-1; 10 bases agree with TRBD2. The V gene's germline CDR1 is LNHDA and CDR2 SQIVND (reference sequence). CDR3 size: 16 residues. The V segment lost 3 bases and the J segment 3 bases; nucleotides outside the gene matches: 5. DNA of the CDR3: TGTGCCAGTAGTATCCCGGCTAGCGGGAGCTACAATGAGCAGTTCTTC. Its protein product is CASSIPASGSYNEQFF.

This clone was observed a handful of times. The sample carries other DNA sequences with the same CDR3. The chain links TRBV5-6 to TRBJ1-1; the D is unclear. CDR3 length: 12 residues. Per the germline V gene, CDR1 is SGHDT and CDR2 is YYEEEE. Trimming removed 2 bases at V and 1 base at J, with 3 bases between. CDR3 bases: TGTGCCAGCAGCTTAACGAACACTGAAGCTTTCTTT. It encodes CASSLTNTEAFF.

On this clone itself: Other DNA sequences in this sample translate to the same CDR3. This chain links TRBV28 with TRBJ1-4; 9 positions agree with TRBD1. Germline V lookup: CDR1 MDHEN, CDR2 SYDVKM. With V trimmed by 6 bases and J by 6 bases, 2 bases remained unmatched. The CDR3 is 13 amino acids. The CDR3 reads CASRGQGYEKLFF. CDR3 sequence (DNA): TGTGCCAGCAGGGGACAGGGTTATGAAAAACTGTTTTTT.

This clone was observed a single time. In nucleotides, the CDR3 is TGTGCCAGCAGGTTACAGGGTAGGGGACAGCCCCAGCATTTT. This codes for CASRLQGRGQPQHF. The chain uses TRBV28 and TRBJ1-5, with D perhaps TRBD1 (6 bases). V gave up 6 bases and J gave up 7 bases, with 16 bases separating them. This CDR3 is 14 amino acids long. CDR1 is MDHEN and CDR2 is SYDVKM in the germline V gene.

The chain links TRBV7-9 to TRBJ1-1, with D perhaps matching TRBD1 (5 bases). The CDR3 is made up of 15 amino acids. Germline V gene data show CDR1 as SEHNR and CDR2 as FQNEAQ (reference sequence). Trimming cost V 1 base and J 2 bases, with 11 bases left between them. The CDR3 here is CASSLGPGLNTEAFF. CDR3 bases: TGTGCCAGCAGCTTAGGCCCGGGACTTAACACTGAAGCTTTCTTT.

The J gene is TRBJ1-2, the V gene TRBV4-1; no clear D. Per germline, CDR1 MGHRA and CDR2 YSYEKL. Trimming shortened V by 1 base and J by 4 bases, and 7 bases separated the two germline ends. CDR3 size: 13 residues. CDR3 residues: CASSQVASYGYTF. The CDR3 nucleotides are TGCGCCAGCAGCCAAGTGGCCAGCTATGGCTACACCTTC.

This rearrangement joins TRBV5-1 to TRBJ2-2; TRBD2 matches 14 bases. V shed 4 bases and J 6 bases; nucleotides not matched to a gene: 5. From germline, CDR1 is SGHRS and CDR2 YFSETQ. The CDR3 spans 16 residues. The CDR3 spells CASSLATSGRAGELFF. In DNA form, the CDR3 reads TGCGCCAGCAGCCTCGCGACTAGCGGGAGGGCCGGGGAGCTGTTTTTT.

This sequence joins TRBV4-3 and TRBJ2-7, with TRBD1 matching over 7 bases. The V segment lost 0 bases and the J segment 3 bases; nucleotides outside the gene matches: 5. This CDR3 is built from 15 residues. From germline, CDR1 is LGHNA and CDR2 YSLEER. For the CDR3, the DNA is TGCGCCAGCAGCCAAGATCGGACAGGCTACTACGAGCAGTACTTC. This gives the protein CASSQDRTGYYEQYF.

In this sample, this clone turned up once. CDR3 residues: CASHTSGETQYF. The CDR3, as DNA: TGTGCCAGCCATACTAGCGGGGAGACCCAGTACTTC. The V and J genes are TRBV2 and TRBJ2-5, with 9 bases fitting TRBD2. In germline, CDR1 is SNHLY, CDR2 FYNNEI. V shed 8 bases and J 5 bases; nucleotides not matched to a gene: 3. This CDR3 has 12 amino acids.